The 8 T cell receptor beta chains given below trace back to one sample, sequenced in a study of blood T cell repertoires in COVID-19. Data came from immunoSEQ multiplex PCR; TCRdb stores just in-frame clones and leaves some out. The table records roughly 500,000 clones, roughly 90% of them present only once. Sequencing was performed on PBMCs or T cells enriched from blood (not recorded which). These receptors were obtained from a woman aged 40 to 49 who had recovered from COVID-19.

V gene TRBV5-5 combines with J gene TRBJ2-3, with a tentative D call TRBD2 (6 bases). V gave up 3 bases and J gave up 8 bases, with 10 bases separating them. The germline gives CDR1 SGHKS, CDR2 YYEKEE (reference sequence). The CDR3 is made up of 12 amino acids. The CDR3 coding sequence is TGTGCCAGCAGCTCGCTGGGAGGTACGCAGTATTTT. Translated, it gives CASSSLGGTQYF.

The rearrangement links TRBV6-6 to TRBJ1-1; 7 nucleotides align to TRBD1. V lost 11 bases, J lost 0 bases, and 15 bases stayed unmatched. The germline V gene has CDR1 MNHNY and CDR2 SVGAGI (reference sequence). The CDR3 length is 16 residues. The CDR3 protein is CAHSAWTGLMNTEAFF. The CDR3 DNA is TGTGCCCATAGCGCATGGACAGGCCTCATGAACACTGAAGCTTTCTTT.

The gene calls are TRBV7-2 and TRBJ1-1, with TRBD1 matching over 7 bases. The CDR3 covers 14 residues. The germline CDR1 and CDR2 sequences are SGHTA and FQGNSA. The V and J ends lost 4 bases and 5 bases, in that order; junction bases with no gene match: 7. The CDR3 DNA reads TGTGCCAGCAGCTCGAGACAGGGCGTAACTGAAGCTTTCTTT. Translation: CASSSRQGVTEAFF.

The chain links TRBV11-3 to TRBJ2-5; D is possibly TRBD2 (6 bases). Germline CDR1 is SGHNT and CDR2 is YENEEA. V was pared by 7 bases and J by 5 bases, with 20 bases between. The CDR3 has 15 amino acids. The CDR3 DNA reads TGTGCCAGCACCCCGTGGCGGGAATCGCGTGAGACCCAGTACTTC. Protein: CASTPWRESRETQYF.

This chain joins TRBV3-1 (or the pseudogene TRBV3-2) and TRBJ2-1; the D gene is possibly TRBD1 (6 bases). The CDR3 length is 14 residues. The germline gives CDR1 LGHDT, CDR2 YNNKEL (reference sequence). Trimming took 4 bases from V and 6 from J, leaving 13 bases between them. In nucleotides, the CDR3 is TGTGCCAGCAGCCCTTCTCGAGGGGGCAATGAGCAGTTCTTC. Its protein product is CASSPSRGGNEQFF.

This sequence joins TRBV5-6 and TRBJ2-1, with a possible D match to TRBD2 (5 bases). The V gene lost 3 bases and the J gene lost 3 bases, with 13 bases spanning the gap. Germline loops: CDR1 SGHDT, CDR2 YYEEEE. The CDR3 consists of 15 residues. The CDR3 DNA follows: TGTGCCAGCAGCTGGGCCGGGGTTCTCTACAATGAGCAGTTCTTC. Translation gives CASSWAGVLYNEQFF.

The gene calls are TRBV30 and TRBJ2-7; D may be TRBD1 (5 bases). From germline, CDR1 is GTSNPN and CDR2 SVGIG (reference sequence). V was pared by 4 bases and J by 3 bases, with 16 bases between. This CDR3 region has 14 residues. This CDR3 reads CAWTPGVQVYEQYF. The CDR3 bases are TGTGCCTGGACCCCGGGTGTACAGGTCTACGAGCAGTACTTC. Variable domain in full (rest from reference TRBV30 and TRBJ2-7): SQTIHQWPATLVQPVGSPLSLECTVEGTSNPNLYWYRQAAGRGLQLLFYSVGIGQISSEVPQNLSASRPQDRQFILSSKKLLLSDSGFYLCAWTPGVQVYEQYFGPGTRLTVT.

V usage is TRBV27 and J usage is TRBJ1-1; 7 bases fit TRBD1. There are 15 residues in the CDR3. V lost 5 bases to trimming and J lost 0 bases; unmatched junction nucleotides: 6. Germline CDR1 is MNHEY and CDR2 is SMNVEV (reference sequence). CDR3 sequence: CASSPRTGLNTEAFF. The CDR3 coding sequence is TGTGCCAGCAGTCCCAGGACAGGACTGAACACTGAAGCTTTCTTT.